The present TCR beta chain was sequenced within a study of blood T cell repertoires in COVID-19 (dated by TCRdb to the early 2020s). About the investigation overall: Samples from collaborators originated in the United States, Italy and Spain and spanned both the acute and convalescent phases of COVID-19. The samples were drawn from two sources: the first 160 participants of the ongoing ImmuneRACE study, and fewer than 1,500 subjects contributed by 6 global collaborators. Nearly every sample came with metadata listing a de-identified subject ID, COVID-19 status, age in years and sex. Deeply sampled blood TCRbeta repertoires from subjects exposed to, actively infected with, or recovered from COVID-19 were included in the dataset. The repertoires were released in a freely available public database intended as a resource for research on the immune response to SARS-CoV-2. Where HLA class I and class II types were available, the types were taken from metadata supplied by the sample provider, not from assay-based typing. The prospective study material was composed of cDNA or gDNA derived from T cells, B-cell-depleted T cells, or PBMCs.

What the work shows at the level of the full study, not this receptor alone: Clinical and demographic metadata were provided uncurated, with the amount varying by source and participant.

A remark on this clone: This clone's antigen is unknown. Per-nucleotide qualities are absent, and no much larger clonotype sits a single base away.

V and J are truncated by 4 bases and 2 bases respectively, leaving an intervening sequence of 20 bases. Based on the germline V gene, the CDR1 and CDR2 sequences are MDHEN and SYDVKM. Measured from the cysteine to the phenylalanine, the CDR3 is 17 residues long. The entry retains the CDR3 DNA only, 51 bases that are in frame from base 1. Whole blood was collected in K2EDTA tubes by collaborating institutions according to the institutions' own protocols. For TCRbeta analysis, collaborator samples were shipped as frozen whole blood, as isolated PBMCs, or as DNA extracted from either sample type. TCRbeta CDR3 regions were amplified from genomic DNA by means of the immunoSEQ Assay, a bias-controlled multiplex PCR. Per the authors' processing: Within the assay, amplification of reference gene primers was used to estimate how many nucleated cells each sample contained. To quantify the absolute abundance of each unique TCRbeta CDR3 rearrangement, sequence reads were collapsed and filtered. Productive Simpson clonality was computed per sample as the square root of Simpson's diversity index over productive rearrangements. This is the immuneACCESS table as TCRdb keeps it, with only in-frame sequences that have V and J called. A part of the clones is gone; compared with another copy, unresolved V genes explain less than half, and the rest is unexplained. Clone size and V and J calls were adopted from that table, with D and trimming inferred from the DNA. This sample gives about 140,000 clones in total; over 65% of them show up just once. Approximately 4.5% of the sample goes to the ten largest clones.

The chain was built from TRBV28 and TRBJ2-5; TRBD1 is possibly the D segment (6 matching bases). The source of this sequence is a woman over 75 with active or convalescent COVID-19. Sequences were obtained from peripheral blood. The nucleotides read TGTGCCAGCAGTTCAAAACCTGGGACACCGAAGCAAGAGACCCAGTACTTC. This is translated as CASSSKPGTPKQETQYF.